The rows below give T cell receptor beta chains drawn from one sample of a study of blood T cell repertoires in COVID-19. Only in-frame clones appear in the TCRdb table, and some are missing; sequencing was by immunoSEQ multiplex PCR. The sample lists roughly 430,000 clones, about 88% occurring once. What was sequenced was PBMCs or T cells enriched from blood (not recorded which). The receptors stem from a woman under 30 who had been exposed to COVID-19. Both conserved end residues are part of each CDR3. The D gene is left open where the match is weak. Where a row states a size, it is once, few, many or the class of an expanded clone; other rows omit it.

TRBJ2-1	NA	TRBV2	NA	15	TGTGCCAGCAGATCGACAGCCAGCTCCTACAATGAGCAGTTCTTC	CASRSTASSYNEQFF
TRBJ1-2	NA	TRBV5-1	TRBD1	15	TGCGCCAGCAGTAATCGTCCGGGACAGTCTCGAGGCTACACCTTC	CASSNRPGQSRGYTF
TRBJ1-1	NA	TRBV2	TRBD1	12	TGTGCCAGCTCCGGGACAGGGGGTAGGTCTTTCTTT	CASSGTGGRSFF
TRBJ2-7	NA	TRBV6-5	TRBD1	13	TGTGCCAGCAAAGGACAGGGATCCTACGAGCAGTACTTC	CASKGQGSYEQYF
TRBJ1-4	NA	TRBV28	NA	14	TGTGCCAGCAGGCCTAGATGGATGGATGAAAAACTGTTTTTT	CASRPRWMDEKLFF
TRBJ1-3	NA	TRBV2	NA	14	TGTGCCAGCAGTGTCTATGTCTCTGGAAACACCATATATTTT	CASSVYVSGNTIYF
TRBJ2-7	once	TRBV7-2	NA	12	TGTGCCAGCAGCTTAGTCTCAGGCGAGCAGTACTTC	CASSLVSGEQYF
TRBJ1-3	NA	TRBV6-4	NA	12	TGTGCCAGCAGACACTCTGGAAACACCATATATTTT	CASRHSGNTIYF
TRBJ2-1	NA	TRBV2	TRBD2	16	TGTGCCAGCAGTACTGGGACTAGCGGGAGGGCCGGTGAGCAGTTCTTC	CASSTGTSGRAGEQFF
TRBJ2-5	NA	TRBV5-6	TRBD2	15	TGTGCCAGCAGCGCTCCGGGACTAGTCGGAGAGACCCAGTACTTC	CASSAPGLVGETQYF
TRBJ2-5	NA	TRBV20-1	NA	11	TGCAGTGCTAGGGACTGGGAGACCCAGTACTTC	CSARDWETQYF
TRBJ2-1	NA	TRBV7-8	TRBD1	15	TGTGCCAGCACCCGGGACAGGGGTCTAGGCAATGAGCAGTTCTTC	CASTRDRGLGNEQFF
TRBJ1-4	NA	TRBV6-5	TRBD1	15	TGTGCCAGCAGTTACTTAGGTGCAGGGGGTGAAAAACTGTTTTTT	CASSYLGAGGEKLFF
TRBJ2-1	NA	TRBV27	NA	14	TGTGCCAGCAAACCTAGGGGGAGCTACAATGAGCAGTTCTTC	CASKPRGSYNEQFF
TRBJ1-2	few	TRBV28	NA	14	TGTGCCAGCAGTTTTATAACGGCTAACTATGGCTACACCTTC	CASSFITANYGYTF
TRBJ1-5	NA	TRBV13	TRBD1	15	TGTGCCAGCAGCTTAGGCCAGGGGGGTACGGAGCCCCAGCATTTT	CASSLGQGGTEPQHF
TRBJ2-3	NA	TRBV3-1/TRBV3-2	NA	15	TGTGCCAGCAGCCAATCCGGGAGAAACCCAGATACGCAGTATTTT	CASSQSGRNPDTQYF
TRBJ1-1	NA	TRBV11-3	NA	15	TGTGCCAGTGTCAAAGAAAACAGGGAGAACACTGAAGCTTTCTTT	CASVKENRENTEAFF
TRBJ2-1	NA	TRBV6-4	TRBD2	15	TGTGCCAGCAGTGCGACTAGCGGGGGCTACAATGAGCAGTTCTTC	CASSATSGGYNEQFF
TRBJ2-3	few	TRBV20-1	TRBD2	15	TGCAGTGCTAGTACAGCGGGGCTTAGCACAGATACGCAGTATTTT	CSASTAGLSTDTQYF
TRBJ1-2	NA	TRBV5-4	NA	12	TGTGCCAGCAGCGACTCTAACTATGGCTACACCTTC	CASSDSNYGYTF
TRBJ1-4	NA	TRBV6-5	NA	12	TGTGCCAGCAGCATCCGCCAGGGGCACCAGTTTTTT	CASSIRQGHQFF
TRBJ1-2	NA	TRBV4-3	TRBD1	15	TGCGCCAGCAGCCCGGGACAGGGCAGATCCTATGGCTACACCTTC	CASSPGQGRSYGYTF
TRBJ1-2	NA	TRBV6-5	TRBD1	14	TGTGCCAGCACCGACCTAGGACAGGGTCGCGGCTACACCTTC	CASTDLGQGRGYTF
TRBJ2-7	NA	TRBV10-3	TRBD1	15	TGTGCCATCAGTGATCCGGGACAGCCCTCCTACGAGCAGTACTTC	CAISDPGQPSYEQYF
TRBJ2-7	NA	TRBV5-1	TRBD1	16	TGCGCCAGCAGCTTGCCCCGACAGGGCTGGACCTACGAGCAGTACTTC	CASSLPRQGWTYEQYF
TRBJ1-3	NA	TRBV5-4	NA	14	TGTGCCAGCAGCTCCCGGGACACTGGAAACACCATATATTTT	CASSSRDTGNTIYF
TRBJ2-2	NA	TRBV19	TRBD1	17	TGTGCCAGTAGGAAGACAGGGGGCGGTGGAAAAACCGGGGAGCTGTTTTTT	CASRKTGGGGKTGELFF
TRBJ1-6	NA	TRBV2	NA	14	TGTGCCAGCATGAACAGGGTTAATAATTCACCCCTCCACTTT	CASMNRVNNSPLHF
TRBJ1-2	NA	TRBV13	TRBD1	15	TGTGCCAGCAGCTTATCCGGGACAGGGGCCAGGGGCTACACCTTC	CASSLSGTGARGYTF
TRBJ2-1	NA	TRBV19	TRBD2	16	TGTGCCAGTAGTAACCTTCGGACTAGCGGAGGCAATGAGCAGTTCTTC	CASSNLRTSGGNEQFF
TRBJ2-7	NA	TRBV28	NA	14	TGTGCCAGCAGGCTGCGGCAGATCTCCTACGAGCAGTACTTC	CASRLRQISYEQYF
TRBJ1-5	NA	TRBV4-2	NA	16	TGTGCCAGCAGCCAAGTGCAGGGATGGAGCAATCAGCCCCAGCATTTT	CASSQVQGWSNQPQHF
TRBJ2-5	once	TRBV28	NA	14	TGTGCCAGCAGTTTAGGGACTGCTAGCGAGACCCAGTACTTC	CASSLGTASETQYF
TRBJ2-7	NA	TRBV10-3	NA	15	TGTGCCATCAGTGGGTTGGCAGGAGGGGCCTACGAGCAGTACTTC	CAISGLAGGAYEQYF
TRBJ2-2	NA	TRBV27	NA	13	TGTGCCAGCATCCAGGGAGGCACCGGGGAGCTGTTTTTT	CASIQGGTGELFF
TRBJ1-5	few	TRBV28	TRBD1	18	TGTGCCAGCAGTTTGGGGGCAACCAGGGGGCTGGGCAATCAGCCCCAGCATTTT	CASSLGATRGLGNQPQHF
TRBJ1-6	NA	TRBV2	TRBD1	15	TGTGCCAGCAGTGTAGAAGGACAGGGGAGGTCACCCCTCCACTTT	CASSVEGQGRSPLHF
TRBJ1-5	NA	TRBV27	NA	15	TGTGCCAGCAGTTTAGGTGGGGAGGAATATCAGCCCCAGCATTTT	CASSLGGEEYQPQHF
TRBJ2-1	NA	TRBV27	TRBD2	15	TGTGCCAGCAGGCGAGCGGGATTAGGGTACAATGAGCAGTTCTTC	CASRRAGLGYNEQFF
TRBJ1-2	NA	TRBV7-2	TRBD1	16	TGTGCCAGCAGCCCTGGTCGGGGGACAGGGAGCTATGGCTACACCTTC	CASSPGRGTGSYGYTF
TRBJ2-3	NA	TRBV7-2	TRBD2	18	TGTGCCAGCAGCTTAGGAACTAGCGGGGGGGCCTTTAGGGATACGCAGTATTTT	CASSLGTSGGAFRDTQYF
TRBJ2-7	NA	TRBV2	NA	15	TGTGCCAGCAGTGAGCCCGGGGGTCCCACCTACGAGCAGTACTTC	CASSEPGGPTYEQYF
TRBJ2-7	NA	TRBV3-1/TRBV3-2	NA	15	TGTGCCAGCAGCCAAGATTTGGGGGCCGGCTACGAGCAGTACTTC	CASSQDLGAGYEQYF
TRBJ2-7	NA	TRBV28	TRBD2	17	TGTGCCAGCAGCTTACTAGCGGAAACATCTCCTACCTACGAGCAGTACTTC	CASSLLAETSPTYEQYF
TRBJ2-6	NA	TRBV6-6	NA	17	TGTGCCAGCAGTCGCCAAGGGGGGGGCTCTGGGGCCAACGTCCTGACTTTC	CASSRQGGGSGANVLTF